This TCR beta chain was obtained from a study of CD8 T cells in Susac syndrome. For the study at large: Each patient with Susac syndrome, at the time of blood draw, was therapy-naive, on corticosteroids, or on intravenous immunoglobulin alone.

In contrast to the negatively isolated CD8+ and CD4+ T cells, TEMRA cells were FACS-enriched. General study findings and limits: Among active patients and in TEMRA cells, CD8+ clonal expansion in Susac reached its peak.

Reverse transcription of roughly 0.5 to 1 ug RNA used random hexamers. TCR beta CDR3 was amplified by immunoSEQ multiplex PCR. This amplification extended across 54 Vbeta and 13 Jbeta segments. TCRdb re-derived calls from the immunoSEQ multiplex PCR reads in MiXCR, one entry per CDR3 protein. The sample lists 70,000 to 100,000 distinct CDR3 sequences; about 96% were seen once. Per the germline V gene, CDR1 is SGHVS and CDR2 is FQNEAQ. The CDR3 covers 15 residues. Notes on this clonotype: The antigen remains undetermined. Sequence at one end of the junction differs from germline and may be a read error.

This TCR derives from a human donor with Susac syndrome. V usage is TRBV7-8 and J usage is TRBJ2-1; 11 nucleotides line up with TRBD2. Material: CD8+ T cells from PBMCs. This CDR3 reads CASRLAGGPVDEQFF. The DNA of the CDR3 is TGTGCCAGCAGATTAGCGGGAGGGCCGGTGGATGAGCAGTTCTTC.